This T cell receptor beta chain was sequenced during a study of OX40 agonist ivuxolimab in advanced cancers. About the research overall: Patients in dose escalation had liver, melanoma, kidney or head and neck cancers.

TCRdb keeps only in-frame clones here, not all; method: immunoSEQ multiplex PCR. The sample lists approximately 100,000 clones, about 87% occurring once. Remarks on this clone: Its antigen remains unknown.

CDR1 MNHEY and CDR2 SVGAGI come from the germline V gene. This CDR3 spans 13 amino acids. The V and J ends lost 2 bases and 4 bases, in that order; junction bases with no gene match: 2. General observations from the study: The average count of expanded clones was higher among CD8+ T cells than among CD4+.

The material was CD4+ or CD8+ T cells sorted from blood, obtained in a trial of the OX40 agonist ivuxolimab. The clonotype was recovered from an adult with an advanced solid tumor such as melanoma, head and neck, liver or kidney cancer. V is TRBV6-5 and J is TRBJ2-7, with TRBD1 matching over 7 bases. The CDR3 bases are TGTGCCAGCAGTTACCCGACAGGGTACGAGCAGTACTTC. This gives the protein CASSYPTGYEQYF.